The present T cell receptor beta chain was sequenced within a study of STAT3 mutations in large granular lymphocyte leukemia. Study conclusions and caveats: After therapy, 6 of 18 patients switched clonotypes, all new clones STAT3 wild type. Every T-LGLL patient had at least one immunodominant TCRbeta clonotype.

Profiled with immunoSEQ multiplex PCR; TCRdb holds only in-frame clones, not every one. The profile shows about 12,000 clones, 81% of them singletons. Regarding this clone: Its antigen is unidentified.

The CDR3 is made up of 14 amino acids. CDR1 and CDR2 (germline): MNHEY, SMNVEV (reference sequence). V was clipped by 2 bases and J by 5 bases; unmatched bases: 5. Sequenced sample: peripheral blood mononuclear cells. The V and J genes are TRBV27 and TRBJ2-7; 8 nucleotides line up with TRBD2. The receptor comes from a man between 60 and 75 years old with T-cell large granular lymphocyte leukemia. Some clones in this sample may be carry-over from other donors' samples. The CDR3 region has the DNA TGTGCCAGCAGTTTAGTGGGACTAGAACACGAGCAGTACTTC. It is translated as CASSLVGLEHEQYF.